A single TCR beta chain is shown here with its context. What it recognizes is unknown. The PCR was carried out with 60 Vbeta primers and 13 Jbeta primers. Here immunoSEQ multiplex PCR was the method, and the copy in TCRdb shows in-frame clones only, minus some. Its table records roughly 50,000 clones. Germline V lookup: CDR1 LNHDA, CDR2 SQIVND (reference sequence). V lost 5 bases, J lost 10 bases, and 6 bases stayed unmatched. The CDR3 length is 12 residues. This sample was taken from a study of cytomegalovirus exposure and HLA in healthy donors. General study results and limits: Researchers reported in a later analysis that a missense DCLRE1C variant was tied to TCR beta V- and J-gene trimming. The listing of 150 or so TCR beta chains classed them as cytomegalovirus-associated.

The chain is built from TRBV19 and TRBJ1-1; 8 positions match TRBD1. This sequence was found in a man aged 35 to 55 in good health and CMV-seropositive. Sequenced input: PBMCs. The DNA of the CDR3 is TGTGCCAGTAGTGCGCCAGGACAGGGAGCTTTCTTT. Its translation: CASSAPGQGAFF.